The 9 T cell receptor beta chains below all came from one sample that was sequenced in a study of blood T cell repertoires in COVID-19 (dated by TCRdb to about 2020). Library creation used the immunoSEQ multiplex PCR assay. The table was pulled from immuneACCESS by TCRdb, which kept in-frame rearrangements only. Such tables lose some clones; where checked, under half of the loss comes from unresolved V genes, and the rest has no known cause. Counted in this sample were some 340,000 clones; 87% of them appeared once. Under 5.5% of the sample lies in the top ten. The specimen was PBMCs or T cells enriched from blood (not recorded which). The receptor source for this set is a woman between 25 and 40 years old who had recovered from COVID-19.

This clone turned up a few times. The rearrangement joins TRBV28 to TRBJ2-7, with 7 bases lining up with TRBD2. Germline-derived CDR1 and CDR2 are MDHEN and SYDVKM. The CDR3 extends over 12 amino acids. Trimming at V came to 7 bases and at J to 5 bases, leaving 5 bases not matched to a gene. Written as DNA, the CDR3 is TGTGCCAGCACAGCGGGAAAGAACGAGCAGTACTTC. Encoded protein: CASTAGKNEQYF.

The chain joins TRBV7-2 to TRBJ2-1; 14 bases are shared with TRBD2. This CDR3 contains 17 residues. Germline values: CDR1 SGHTA, CDR2 FQGNSA. V lost 1 base to trimming and J lost 7 bases; unmatched junction nucleotides: 6. The CDR3, as DNA: TGTGCCAGCAGCTTAGTCGGACTAGCGGGGGGAACGAATGAGCAGTTCTTC. Protein sequence: CASSLVGLAGGTNEQFF. The full variable domain, with the rest looked up from reference TRBV7-2 and TRBJ2-1, is GAGVSQSPSNKVTEKGKDVELRCDPISGHTALYWYRQSLGQGLEFLIYFQGNSAPDKSGLPSDRFSAERTGGSVSTLTIQRTQQEDSAVYLCASSLVGLAGGTNEQFFGPGTRLTVL.

This chain links TRBV12-3 or TRBV12-4 with TRBJ1-1; D may be TRBD1 (6 bases). The ends were cut back, 8 bases at V and 5 bases at J, with 15 bases in the middle. CDR3 size: 13 residues. In DNA, the CDR3 is TGTGCCAGCTCTCGCGGTCAGGGGACTGAAGCTTTCTTT. Its protein product is CASSRGQGTEAFF.

This clone occurred once. This chain joins TRBV29-1 and TRBJ2-1; perhaps TRBD1 as D (5 bases). Germline CDR1 reads SQVTM; CDR2 reads ANQGSEA. The length of the CDR3 is 14 residues. V shed 7 bases and J shed 4 bases, with 17 bases lying between them. The CDR3 here is CSAPGLNAYNEQFF. In DNA form, the CDR3 reads TGCAGCGCCCCAGGGCTAAACGCGTACAATGAGCAGTTCTTC.

This chain joins TRBV10-3 and TRBJ2-5; 7 bases fit TRBD1. Germline V CDR1 and CDR2: ENHRY, SYGVKD. V lost 10 bases to trimming and J lost 5 bases; unmatched junction nucleotides: 13. The CDR3 consists of 14 residues. The CDR3 spells CATRDSTHGETQYF. CDR3 sequence (DNA): TGTGCCACCCGGGACAGTACCCATGGGGAGACCCAGTACTTC.

The gene calls are TRBV19 and TRBJ1-5, with D tentatively TRBD1 (5 bases). This CDR3 is built from 17 residues. The V end was cut by 3 bases, the J end by 7 bases, with 22 bases between. The germline V gene encodes CDR1 LNHDA and CDR2 SQIVND (reference sequence). This chain's CDR3 is CASSINNVGGNRQPQHF. CDR3 in DNA: TGTGCCAGTAGTATTAATAATGTCGGGGGGAACCGGCAGCCCCAGCATTTT.

This chain links TRBV7-2 with TRBJ2-1, with 8 bases that match TRBD2. The germline V gene has CDR1 SGHTA and CDR2 FQGNSA. Unmatched junction bases numbered 11, after V lost 5 bases and J lost 5 bases. The CDR3 runs to 16 residues. Here the CDR3 reads CASSMFGSGENNEQFF. CDR3 nucleotide sequence: TGTGCCAGCAGCATGTTTGGTAGCGGGGAGAACAATGAGCAGTTCTTC.

V is TRBV3-1 (or the pseudogene TRBV3-2) and J is TRBJ2-1, with 8 bases matching TRBD2. Germline CDR1 LGHDT, CDR2 YNNKEL (reference sequence). J gave up 7 bases and V 4 bases, and 9 bases lay outside the gene matches. The CDR3 extends over 15 amino acids. The CDR3 reads CASSPFHGGANEQFF. The CDR3 DNA is TGTGCCAGCAGCCCCTTCCACGGGGGGGCGAATGAGCAGTTCTTC.

In nucleotides, the CDR3 is TGTGCCAGCAGTCCCTCAGGGACTCGCTACGAGCAGTACTTC. It is translated as CASSPSGTRYEQYF. This chain links TRBV7-2 with TRBJ2-7; TRBD2 is a possible D gene (6 bases). CDR3 size: 14 residues. Trimming shortened V by 6 bases and J by 3 bases, and 15 bases separated the two germline ends. Germline V gene sequence: CDR1 SGHTA, CDR2 FQGNSA.